This T cell receptor beta chain was identified in a study of monozygotic twins with inflammatory bowel disease. General study points: Those with IBD had lower TCRbeta diversity (inverse Simpson) than their healthy co-twins did. Twins with IBD had fewer clonotypes in common with others than healthy twins, particularly during disease activity.

Comments on this clonotype: What it binds is unknown.

Researchers put TCRalpha and TCRbeta cDNA through two nested PCRs lasting roughly 16 and 10 cycles. TCRdb re-called the 5' RACE reads and catalogs CDR3 proteins one per entry, DNA excluded. In total, the table holds hundreds of thousands of distinct CDR3 sequences. This receptor was taken from a human donor with ulcerative colitis or Crohn's disease, or a healthy co-twin of an affected twin (not recorded which). The sample taken for sequencing was blood.

The CDR3 sequence: CASSEWAGGTGELFF. The chain has TRBV6-1 and TRBJ2-2; TCRdb's assignment of TRBD1 cannot be checked, as there is no DNA. This CDR3 region has 15 residues. Looked up from germline, CDR1 is MNHNS and CDR2 is SASEGT.